This T cell receptor beta chain was sequenced in a study of breast tumors, draining lymph nodes, adjacent tissues (dated by TCRdb to about 2016). For context, the study as a whole: In breast cancer patients, the study compared the TCR beta repertoires of tumor, adjacent nontumor tissue and axillary lymph nodes. In human breast cancer, the study set out to evaluate how tumor, surrounding tissue and draining lymph node repertoires relate to one another and whether T cells may move between these sites.

The lymph node samples were taken from the axillary draining lymph nodes of breast cancer patients. The CDR3 starts with the cysteine, ends with the phenylalanine, and has 13 residues. Only the CDR3 DNA is retained, 39 bases long and in frame from the first base. As encoded in the germline V gene, CDR1 is SGHRS while CDR2 is YFSETQ. V lost 4 bases and J lost 6 bases; the stretch between them is 10 bases long. The reads were generated on an Illumina HiSeq 2000. Multiplex PCR amplification was used to build the TCR beta chain libraries. High-throughput sequencing was used to analyze the amplified TCR beta chain products. The raw public data were reprocessed by TCRdb itself: fastp quality trimming at Q25, MiXCR clonotype calling, in-frame beta chains only. CDR3 protein duplicates are merged, each entry listing the most common genes and DNA. The sample records roughly 130,000 distinct CDR3 sequences, just under 20% of which are singletons. Roughly 3.5% of the sample rests with the top ten.

This clonotype was observed at least ten times. What this receptor recognizes is not known. Base qualities are not at hand, and no much larger clone is one base apart. What the research found in general, with its limitations: In luminal-like breast cancer, tumor and nontumor tissue repertoires resembled each other significantly more than in basal-like breast cancer. The data were considered consistent with most tumor T cells being derived from the lymph node and subsequently expanding within tumor tissue. Tumor T-cell repertoires showed less diversity than lymph node repertoires and more diversity than nontumor tissue repertoires, and tumor T-cell repertoires showed preferential V and J gene usage. The conclusion that tumor T cells originate in lymph nodes was presented as consistent with a hypothesis rather than as directly demonstrated.

The TCR originated in a female donor with breast cancer. Some clones in this sample may be carry-over from other donors' samples. The V gene is TRBV5-1 and the J gene is TRBJ2-2; the best D guess is TRBD2, with 5 bases matching. The sequenced material came from axillary lymph node tissue. The encoded CDR3 is CASSLGESGELFF. In nucleotides, the sequence is TGCGCCAGCAGCCTCGGGGAGTCCGGGGAGCTGTTTTTT.